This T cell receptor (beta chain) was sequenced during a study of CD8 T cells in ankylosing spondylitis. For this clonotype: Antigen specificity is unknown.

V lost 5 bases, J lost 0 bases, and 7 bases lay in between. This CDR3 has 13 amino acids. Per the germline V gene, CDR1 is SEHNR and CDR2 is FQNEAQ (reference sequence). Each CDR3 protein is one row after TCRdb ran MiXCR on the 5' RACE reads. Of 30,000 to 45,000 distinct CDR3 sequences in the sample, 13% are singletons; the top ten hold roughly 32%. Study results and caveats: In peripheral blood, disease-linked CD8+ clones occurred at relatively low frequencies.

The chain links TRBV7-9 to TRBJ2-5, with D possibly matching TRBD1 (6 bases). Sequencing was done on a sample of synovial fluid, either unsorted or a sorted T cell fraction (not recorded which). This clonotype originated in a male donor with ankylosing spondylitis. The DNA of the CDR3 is TGTGCCAGCAGCCGGGACAACCAAGAGACCCAGTACTTC. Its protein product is CASSRDNQETQYF.